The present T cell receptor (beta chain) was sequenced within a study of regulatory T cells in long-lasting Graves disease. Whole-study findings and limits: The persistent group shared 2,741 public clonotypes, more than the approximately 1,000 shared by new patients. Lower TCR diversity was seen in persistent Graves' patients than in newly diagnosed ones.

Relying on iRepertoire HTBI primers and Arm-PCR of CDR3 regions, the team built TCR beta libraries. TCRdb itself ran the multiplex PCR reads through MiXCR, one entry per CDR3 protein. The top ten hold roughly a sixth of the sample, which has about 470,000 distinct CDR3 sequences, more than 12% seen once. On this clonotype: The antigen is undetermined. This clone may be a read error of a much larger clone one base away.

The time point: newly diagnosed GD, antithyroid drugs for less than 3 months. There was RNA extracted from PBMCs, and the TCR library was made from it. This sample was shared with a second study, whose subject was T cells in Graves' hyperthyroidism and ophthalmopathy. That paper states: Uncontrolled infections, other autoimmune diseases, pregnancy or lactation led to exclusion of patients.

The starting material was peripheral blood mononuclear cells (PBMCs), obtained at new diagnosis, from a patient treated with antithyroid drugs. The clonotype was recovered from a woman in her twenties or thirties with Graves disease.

The chain's CDR3 is CASSRDRSSYNEQYF. DNA of the CDR3: TGTGCCAGCAGTCGAGACCGGAGCTCCTACAATGAGCAGTACTTC. The V gene is TRBV2, the J gene TRBJ2-5; no definite D call. CDR1 is SNHLY, CDR2 FYNNEI, per germline. The CDR3 length is 15 residues. V gave up 5 bases and J gave up 11 bases, with 24 bases separating them.